Shown below are 19 T cell receptor beta chains from a single sample sequenced in a study of Graves' ophthalmopathy and Graves' hyperthyroidism (dated by TCRdb to 2017 to 2018). Sequencing was carried out with an Illumina HiSeq 2000. For repertoire sequencing, the TCR beta CDR3 regions were amplified from RNA transcripts. HTBI primers and the Qiagen OneStep RT-PCR kit were used in a first-round RT-PCR, which was followed by a second-round multiplex PCR, size selection and purification. TCRdb cleaned the public reads at Q25 with fastp, built clones with MiXCR and kept in-frame beta chains. When rows share a CDR3 protein, they turn into one entry using the most common DNA and genes. Across this sample there are 260,000 or so distinct CDR3 sequences, with 45% to 55% seen only once. Around half of the sample comes from the top ten. The source material was peripheral blood. The receptors originated from an adult man with Graves' ophthalmopathy.

This clonotype was seen a few times. The chain recombines TRBV20-1 with TRBJ1-5; no reliable D call. The CDR3 consists of 14 residues. CDR1 is DFQATT, CDR2 SNEGSKA, per germline (reference sequence). The ends were cut back, 1 base at V and 2 bases at J, with 9 bases in the middle. The CDR3 loop reads CSARVPQGNQPQHF. Here the CDR3 DNA reads TGCAGTGCTAGAGTCCCGCAGGGCAATCAGCCCCAGCATTTT.

This clonotype was seen ten or more times. The genes are TRBV2 and TRBJ2-7; 8 bases fit TRBD1. The CDR3 is made up of 13 amino acids. The ends lost 3 bases at V and 9 bases at J; junction bases unmatched: 7. Germline CDR1 is SNHLY and CDR2 is FYNNEI. CDR3 sequence: CASSEGQADGQYF. CDR3 DNA sequence: TGTGCCAGCAGTGAGGGACAGGCCGACGGGCAGTACTTC.

A remark on this clonotype: At one boundary the junction diverges from the germline segment, which might be a read error. The rearrangement links TRBV7-3 to TRBJ2-6; D gene uncertain. The germline V gene encodes CDR1 SGHTA and CDR2 FQGTGA. CDR3 length: 16 amino acids. The CDR3 is CAGSFYTTSGANVLTF. DNA of the CDR3: TGTGCCGGCAGCTTTTACACCACCTCTGGGGCCAACGTCCTGACTTTC.

This clonotype was counted at least ten times. The chain joins TRBV10-2 to TRBJ2-2; either TRBD1 or TRBD2 may fit D (5 bases each). The germline V gene encodes CDR1 WSHSY and CDR2 SAAADI. V gave up 7 bases and J gave up 5 bases, with 14 bases separating them. The CDR3 is 14 residues long. CDR3 residues: CASMSGPGTGELFF. The CDR3 bases are TGCGCCAGCATGTCGGGGCCAGGGACCGGGGAGCTGTTTTTT.

The chain joins TRBV20-1 to TRBJ1-6; D unclear. Trimming removed 1 base from V and 10 bases from J, with 8 bases in between. CDR1 DFQATT and CDR2 SNEGSKA come from the germline V gene (reference sequence). The CDR3 loop spans 12 amino acids. The CDR3 DNA reads TGCAGTGCTAGAGGGGTACGGTCACCCCTCCACTTT. Protein: CSARGVRSPLHF.

The chain combines TRBV7-6 with TRBJ2-7, with 8 bases fitting TRBD1. Unmatched junction bases numbered 8, after V lost 3 bases and J lost 4 bases. Germline loops: CDR1 SGHVS, CDR2 FNYEAQ. The CDR3 length is 15 residues. CDR3 sequence reads: CASSLGQGAVYEQYF. The CDR3 DNA sequence: TGTGCCAGCAGCTTGGGGCAGGGGGCTGTTTACGAGCAGTACTTC.

The chain joins TRBV19 to TRBJ1-5, with D tentatively TRBD1 (6 bases). V was trimmed by 5 bases and J by 3 bases, leaving 14 bases between them. This CDR3 is 15 amino acids long. Per germline, CDR1 LNHDA and CDR2 SQIVND (reference sequence). As DNA, the CDR3 is TGTGCCAGTAGTCCTCAACAGGGCCCCAATCAGCCCCAGCATTTT. Translating gives CASSPQQGPNQPQHF.

This clonotype rates as medium-sized. The rearrangement joins TRBV27 to TRBJ1-1; no reliable D call. This CDR3 is 14 amino acids long. V lost 3 bases, J lost 1 base, and 9 bases lay in between. Germline V gene lookup returns CDR1 MNHEY and CDR2 SMNVEV (reference sequence). The CDR3 DNA sequence: TGTGCCAGCAGTTTCTTACAGACGAACACTGAAGCTTTCTTT. Amino acids: CASSFLQTNTEAFF.

In regard to this clonotype: A junction boundary mismatches the germline segment, possibly from a read error. The gene calls are TRBV12-3 or TRBV12-4 and TRBJ2-7; 7 positions match TRBD1. The CDR3 totals 15 residues. The CDR3 DNA reads as TGTGCCGGCAGTTCATACAACAGGGGAACGGGCGAGCAGTACTTC. This codes for CAGSSYNRGTGEQYF.

A few counts support this clonotype. This sequence joins TRBV12-3 or TRBV12-4 and TRBJ2-7; 13 bases agree with TRBD2. This CDR3 region has 14 residues. The J segment lost 4 bases and the V segment lost 6 bases, leaving 3 bases of the junction unmatched. Written as DNA, the CDR3 is TGTGCCAGCAGCATGACTAGCGGGAGGTACGAGCAGTACTTC. It specifies CASSMTSGRYEQYF.

The chain employs TRBV7-9 and TRBJ2-3; 12 nucleotides match TRBD2. V was clipped by 10 bases and J by 6 bases; unmatched bases: 11. Germline V gene data show CDR1 as SEHNR and CDR2 as FQNEAQ (reference sequence). The CDR3 runs 15 residues. In nucleotides, the CDR3 is TGTGCCATCAAAGAGACTAGCGGGAGATGGGATACGCAGTATTTT. Translating it yields CAIKETSGRWDTQYF.

The chain has TRBV7-2 and TRBJ2-2; TRBD2 matches 8 bases. The CDR3 sequence is 14 residues long. CDR1 and CDR2 from the germline V gene are SGHTA and FQGNSA. After removal of 8 bases from V and 7 bases from J, the junction contained 9 bases not matched to a gene. This CDR3 is CASGFGTRNGELFF. As DNA, the CDR3 is TGTGCCAGCGGATTCGGGACTAGAAACGGGGAGCTGTTTTTT. Full variable domain (missing parts from reference TRBV7-2 and TRBJ2-2): GAGVSQSPSNKVTEKGKDVELRCDPISGHTALYWYRQSLGQGLEFLIYFQGNSAPDKSGLPSDRFSAERTGGSVSTLTIQRTQQEDSAVYLCASGFGTRNGELFFGEGSRLTVL.

This clonotype was found a few times. The chain joins TRBV7-2 to TRBJ2-7; the match to TRBD2 covers 10 bases. CDR1 is SGHTA and CDR2 is FQGNSA in the germline V gene. CDR3 length: 15 residues. The J segment lost 2 bases and the V segment lost 1 base, leaving 2 bases of the junction unmatched. CDR3 region: CASSLERGGTYEQYF. The CDR3 DNA reads as TGTGCCAGCAGCTTAGAGCGGGGGGGGACCTACGAGCAGTACTTC.

This clonotype occurred once. The chain carries TRBV7-6 and TRBJ1-2; D uncertain. This CDR3 contains 14 residues. Trimming stripped 5 bases from V and 8 bases from J, with 18 bases between. Per the germline V gene, CDR1 is SGHVS and CDR2 is FNYEAQ. CDR3: CASSPPQKEGGYTF. The CDR3 nucleotides read TGTGCCAGCAGCCCCCCGCAGAAGGAGGGCGGCTACACCTTC.

This clonotype was seen a handful of times. The genes are TRBV7-2 and TRBJ1-1; D ambiguous. The CDR3 is made up of 14 amino acids. Germline values: CDR1 SGHTA, CDR2 FQGNSA. V was clipped by 7 bases and J by 2 bases, with 14 bases between them. This CDR3 reads CASILQAGNTEAFF. DNA for the CDR3: TGTGCCAGCATCCTCCAGGCGGGTAACACTGAAGCTTTCTTT.

Remarks on this clonotype: The junction shows a germline mismatch at one end, possibly a read error. The gene calls are TRBV9 and TRBJ2-5; 7 bases map to TRBD1. CDR1 and CDR2 (germline): SGDLS, YYNGEE. The CDR3 has 14 residues. CDR3 sequence reads: CASNVDGTEETQYF. The CDR3 DNA reads as TGTGCCAGCAACGTAGATGGGACAGAAGAGACCCAGTACTTC.

In this sample, this clonotype turned up a few times. Sequence at one end of the junction differs from germline and may be a read error. The chain has TRBV10-2 and TRBJ2-5; TRBD1 agrees at 8 bases. The germline V gene has CDR1 WSHSY and CDR2 SAAADI. This CDR3 spans 16 amino acids. The CDR3 spells CASSPTGAGLQETQYF. The CDR3 nucleotides are TGTGCCAGCAGCCCGACAGGGGCAGGGCTCCAAGAGACCCAGTACTTC.

The rearrangement links TRBV19 to TRBJ2-7; D is unclear. Trimming took off 5 bases at V and 0 bases at J, with 5 bases between the two ends. The V gene's germline CDR1 is LNHDA and CDR2 SQIVND (reference sequence). The CDR3 loop spans 12 amino acids. The CDR3 region has the DNA TGTGCCAGTAGTGACCGCTCCTACGAGCAGTACTTC. Translating it yields CASSDRSYEQYF.

The chain carries TRBV10-3 and TRBJ2-2, with TRBD2 as a possible D gene (5 bases). The CDR3 is 13 amino acids. The germline V gene encodes CDR1 ENHRY and CDR2 SYGVKD. Trimming took off 7 bases at V and 2 bases at J, with 8 bases between the two ends. The CDR3 bases are TGTGCCATCATGGACTTAAACACCGGGGAGCTGTTTTTT. Translated, it gives CAIMDLNTGELFF.